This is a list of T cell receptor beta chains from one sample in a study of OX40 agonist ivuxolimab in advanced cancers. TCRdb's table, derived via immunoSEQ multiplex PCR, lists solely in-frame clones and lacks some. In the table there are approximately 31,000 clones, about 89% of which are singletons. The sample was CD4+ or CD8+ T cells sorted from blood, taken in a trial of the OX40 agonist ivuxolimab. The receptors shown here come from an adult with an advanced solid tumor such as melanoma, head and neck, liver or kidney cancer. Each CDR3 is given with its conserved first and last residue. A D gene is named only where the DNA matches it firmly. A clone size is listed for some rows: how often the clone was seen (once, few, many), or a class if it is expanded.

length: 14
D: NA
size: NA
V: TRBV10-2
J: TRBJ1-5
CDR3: CASSEPNSNQPQHF
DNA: TGCGCCAGCAGTGAACCAAATAGCAATCAGCCCCAGCATTTT

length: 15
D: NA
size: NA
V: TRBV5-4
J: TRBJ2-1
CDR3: CASSLGLGGYNEQFF
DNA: TGTGCCAGCAGCTTGGGACTAGGAGGGTACAATGAGCAGTTCTTC

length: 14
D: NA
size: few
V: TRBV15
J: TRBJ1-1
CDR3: CATSRDFGTTEAFF
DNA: TGTGCCACCAGCAGAGATTTTGGGACAACTGAAGCTTTCTTT

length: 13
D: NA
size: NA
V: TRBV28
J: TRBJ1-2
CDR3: CASSLAGVYGYTF
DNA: TGTGCCAGCAGTTTAGCAGGGGTGTATGGCTACACCTTC

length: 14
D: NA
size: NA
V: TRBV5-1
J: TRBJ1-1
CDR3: CASSLRGGHTEAFF
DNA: TGCGCCAGCAGCTTACGGGGTGGGCACACTGAAGCTTTCTTT

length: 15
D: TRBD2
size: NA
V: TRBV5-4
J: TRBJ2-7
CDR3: CASSLTSGWGYEQYF
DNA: TGTGCCAGCAGCTTGACTAGCGGATGGGGATACGAGCAGTACTTC

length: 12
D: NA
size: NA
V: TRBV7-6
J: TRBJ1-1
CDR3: CASSVGWGEAFF
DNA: TGTGCCAGCAGCGTTGGGTGGGGTGAAGCTTTCTTT

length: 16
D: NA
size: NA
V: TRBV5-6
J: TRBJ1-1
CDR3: CASSLGQKGLNTEAFF
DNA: TGTGCCAGCAGCCTTGGACAGAAGGGGTTGAACACTGAAGCTTTCTTT

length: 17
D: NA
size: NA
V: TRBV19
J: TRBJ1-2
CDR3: CASSGLGRTDSNYGYTF
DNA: TGTGCCAGTAGTGGTCTCGGCAGGACAGATTCTAACTATGGCTACACCTTC

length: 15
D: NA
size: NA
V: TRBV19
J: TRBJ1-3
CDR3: CASSKGAGPGNTIYF
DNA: TGTGCCAGTAGTAAAGGTGCAGGGCCAGGAAACACCATATATTTT

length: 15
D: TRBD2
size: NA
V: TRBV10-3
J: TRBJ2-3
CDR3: CAISVAGGESDTQYF
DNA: TGTGCCATCAGTGTAGCGGGAGGGGAATCAGATACGCAGTATTTT

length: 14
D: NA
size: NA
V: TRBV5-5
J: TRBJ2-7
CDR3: CASSPRQAYYEQYF
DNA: TGTGCCAGCAGCCCACGACAGGCTTACTACGAGCAGTACTTC

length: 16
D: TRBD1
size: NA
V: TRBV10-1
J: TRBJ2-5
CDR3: CASSALGTDHQETQYF
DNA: TGCGCCAGCAGTGCACTCGGGACAGATCACCAAGAGACCCAGTACTTC

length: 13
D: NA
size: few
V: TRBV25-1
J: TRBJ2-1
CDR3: CASSESGVNEQFF
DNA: TGTGCCAGCAGTGAATCTGGGGTCAATGAGCAGTTCTTC

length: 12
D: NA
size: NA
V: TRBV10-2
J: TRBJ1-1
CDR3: CASGEGNTEAFF
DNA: TGCGCCAGCGGGGAGGGGAACACTGAAGCTTTCTTT

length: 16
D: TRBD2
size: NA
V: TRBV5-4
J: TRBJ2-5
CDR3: CASSPTSGRYQETQYF
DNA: TGTGCCAGCAGCCCGACTAGCGGGAGATACCAAGAGACCCAGTACTTC

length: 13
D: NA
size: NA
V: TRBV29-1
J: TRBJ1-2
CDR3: CSVAAGAGYGYTF
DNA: TGCAGCGTCGCAGCGGGAGCGGGCTATGGCTACACCTTC

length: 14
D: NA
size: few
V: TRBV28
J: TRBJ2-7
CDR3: CATWGETGSYEQYF
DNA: TGTGCCACCTGGGGCGAGACAGGTTCCTACGAGCAGTACTTC

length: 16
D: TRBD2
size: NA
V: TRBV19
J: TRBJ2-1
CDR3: CASSKYSGRVQNEQFF
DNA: TGTGCCAGTAGCAAATATAGCGGGAGGGTACAGAATGAGCAGTTCTTC

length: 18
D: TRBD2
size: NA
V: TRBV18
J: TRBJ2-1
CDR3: CASSPSDRTGTSVSEQFF
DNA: TGTGCCAGCTCACCATCCGACAGGACCGGGACTAGCGTTAGTGAGCAGTTCTTC

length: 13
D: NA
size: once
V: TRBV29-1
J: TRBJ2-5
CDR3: CSLKRLDQETQYF
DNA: TGCAGCCTAAAACGACTAGATCAAGAGACCCAGTACTTC

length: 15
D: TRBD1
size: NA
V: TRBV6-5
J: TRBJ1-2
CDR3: CASRRGQGAGYGYTF
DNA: TGTGCCAGCAGAAGGGGACAGGGGGCAGGATATGGCTACACCTTC

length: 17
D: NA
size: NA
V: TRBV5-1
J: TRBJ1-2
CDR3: CASSLSGRTENIYGYTF
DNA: TGCGCCAGCAGCTTGTCGGGTAGGACAGAGAATATTTATGGCTACACCTTC

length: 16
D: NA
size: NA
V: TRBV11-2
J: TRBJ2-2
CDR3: CASSNTGTVTTGELFF
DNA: TGTGCCAGCAGCAACACCGGGACGGTGACCACCGGGGAGCTGTTTTTT

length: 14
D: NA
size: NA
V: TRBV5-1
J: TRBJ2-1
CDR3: CASSLATSSVEQFF
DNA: TGCGCCAGCAGCTTGGCCACTAGTTCCGTTGAGCAGTTCTTC

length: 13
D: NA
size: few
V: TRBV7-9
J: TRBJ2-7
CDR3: CASSEDLSYEQYF
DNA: TGTGCCAGCAGCGAAGACCTTTCCTACGAGCAGTACTTC

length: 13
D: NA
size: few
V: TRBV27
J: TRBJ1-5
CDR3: CASSLQFNQPQHF
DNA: TGTGCCAGCAGTCTACAGTTCAATCAGCCCCAGCATTTT

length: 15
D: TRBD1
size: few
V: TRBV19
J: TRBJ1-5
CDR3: CASSMTGGGNQPQHF
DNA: TGTGCCAGTAGTATGACAGGGGGCGGCAATCAGCCCCAGCATTTT

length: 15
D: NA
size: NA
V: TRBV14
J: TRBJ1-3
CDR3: CASSQDSRSGNTIYF
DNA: TGTGCCAGCAGCCAAGACAGCCGCTCTGGAAACACCATATATTTT

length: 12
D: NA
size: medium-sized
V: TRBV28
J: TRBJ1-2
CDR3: CATNGGENGYTF
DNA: TGTGCCACCAACGGGGGCGAGAATGGCTACACCTTC

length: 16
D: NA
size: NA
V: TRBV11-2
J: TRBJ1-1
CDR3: CASSLTVGPGGNLAFF
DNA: TGTGCCAGCAGCTTAACAGTCGGGCCTGGTGGCAATTTAGCTTTCTTT

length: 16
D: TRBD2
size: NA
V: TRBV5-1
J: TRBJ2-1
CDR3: CASSLAPAGGPGEQFF
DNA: TGCGCCAGCAGCTTGGCCCCAGCGGGAGGGCCGGGTGAGCAGTTCTTC

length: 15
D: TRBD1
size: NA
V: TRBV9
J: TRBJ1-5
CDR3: CASSVDGTGNQPQHF
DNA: TGTGCCAGCAGCGTAGACGGGACAGGCAATCAGCCCCAGCATTTT

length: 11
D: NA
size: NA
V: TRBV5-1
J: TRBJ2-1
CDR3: CASSLSAEQFF
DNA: TGCGCCAGCAGCTTGTCCGCCGAGCAGTTCTTC

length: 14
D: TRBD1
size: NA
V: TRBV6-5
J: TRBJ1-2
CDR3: CASTAGTGAYGYTF
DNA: TGTGCCAGCACCGCCGGGACAGGTGCCTATGGCTACACCTTC

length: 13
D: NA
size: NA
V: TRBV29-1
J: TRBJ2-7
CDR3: CSVRETGAYEQYF
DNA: TGCAGCGTTCGGGAGACTGGGGCCTACGAGCAGTACTTC

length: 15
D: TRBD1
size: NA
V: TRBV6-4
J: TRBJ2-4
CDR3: CASSAGTGISDIQYF
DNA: TGTGCCAGCAGTGCCGGGACAGGGATTAGTGACATTCAGTACTTC

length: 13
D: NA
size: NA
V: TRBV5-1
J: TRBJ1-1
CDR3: CASSVGQNTEAFF
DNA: TGCGCCAGCAGCGTGGGACAGAACACTGAAGCTTTCTTT

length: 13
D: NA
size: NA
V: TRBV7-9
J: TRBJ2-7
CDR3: CASSYDGDHEQYF
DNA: TGTGCCAGCAGCTACGATGGGGACCACGAGCAGTACTTC

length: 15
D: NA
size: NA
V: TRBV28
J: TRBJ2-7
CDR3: CASSPPRQGTYEQYF
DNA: TGTGCCAGCAGTCCCCCGAGGCAGGGAACCTACGAGCAGTACTTC

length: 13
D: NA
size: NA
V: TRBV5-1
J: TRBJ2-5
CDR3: CASSLAPQETQYF
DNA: TGCGCCAGCAGCTTGGCCCCCCAAGAGACCCAGTACTTC

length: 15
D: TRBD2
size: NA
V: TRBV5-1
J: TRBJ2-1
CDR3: CASSIRLAGGNEQFF
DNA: TGCGCCAGCAGCATAAGACTAGCGGGAGGAAATGAGCAGTTCTTC

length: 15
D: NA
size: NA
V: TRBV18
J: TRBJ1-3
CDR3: CASSPTGSPGNTIYF
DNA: TGTGCCAGCTCACCTACAGGGTCCCCTGGAAACACCATATATTTT

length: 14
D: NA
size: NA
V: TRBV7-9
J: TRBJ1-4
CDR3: CASSSNLSGGKLFF
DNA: TGTGCCAGCAGTTCTAACCTGAGCGGGGGAAAACTGTTTTTT

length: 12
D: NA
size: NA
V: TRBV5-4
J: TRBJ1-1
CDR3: CASSLGDTEAFF
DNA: TGTGCCAGCAGCTTGGGGGACACTGAAGCTTTCTTT

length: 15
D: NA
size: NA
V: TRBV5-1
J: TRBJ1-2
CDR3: CASSLPTGSNYGYTF
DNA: TGCGCCAGCAGCTTACCGACAGGATCTAACTATGGCTACACCTTC

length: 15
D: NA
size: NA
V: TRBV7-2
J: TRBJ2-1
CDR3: CASSLVRNSYNEQFF
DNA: TGTGCCAGCAGCTTAGTGAGAAACTCCTACAATGAGCAGTTCTTC

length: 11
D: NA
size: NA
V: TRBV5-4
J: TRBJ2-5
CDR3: CPSDRQETQYF
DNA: TGTCCAAGTGACCGGCAAGAGACCCAGTACTTC

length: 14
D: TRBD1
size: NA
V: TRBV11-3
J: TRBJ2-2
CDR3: CASSLQGGTGELFF
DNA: TGTGCCAGCAGCCTACAGGGGGGCACCGGGGAGCTGTTTTTT

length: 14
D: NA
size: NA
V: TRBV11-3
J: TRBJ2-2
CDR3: CASSPGPNTGELFF
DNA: TGTGCCAGCAGCCCAGGACCTAACACCGGGGAGCTGTTTTTT

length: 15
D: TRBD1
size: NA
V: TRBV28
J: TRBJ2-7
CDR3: CASRGLGQVIYEQYF
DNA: TGTGCCAGCAGGGGACTGGGACAGGTGATCTACGAGCAGTACTTC

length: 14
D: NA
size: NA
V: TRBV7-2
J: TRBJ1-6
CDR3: CASSSGPAWSPLHF
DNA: TGTGCCAGCAGCTCCGGACCGGCGTGGTCACCCCTCCACTTT

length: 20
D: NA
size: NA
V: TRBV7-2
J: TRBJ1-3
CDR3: CASSLAPRAGGLSSGNTIYF
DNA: TGTGCCAGCAGCTTAGCCCCCCGGGCGGGGGGACTCTCCTCTGGAAACACCATATATTTT

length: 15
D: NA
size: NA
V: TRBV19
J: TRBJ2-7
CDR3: CASSITGTSAYEQYF
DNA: TGTGCCAGTAGTATCACCGGGACATCAGCCTACGAGCAGTACTTC

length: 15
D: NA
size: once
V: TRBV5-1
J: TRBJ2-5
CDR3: CASSLALAHQETQYF
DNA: TGCGCCAGCAGCTTGGCCTTGGCTCATCAAGAGACCCAGTACTTC

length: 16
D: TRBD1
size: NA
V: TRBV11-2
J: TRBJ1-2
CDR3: CASSFSGAGGGRGYTF
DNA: TGTGCCAGCAGCTTTAGCGGAGCAGGGGGCGGGCGCGGCTACACCTTC

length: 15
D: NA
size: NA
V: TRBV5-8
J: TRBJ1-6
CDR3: CASSSRSSYNSPLHF
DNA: TGTGCCAGCAGCTCGCGGAGCTCCTATAATTCACCCCTCCACTTT